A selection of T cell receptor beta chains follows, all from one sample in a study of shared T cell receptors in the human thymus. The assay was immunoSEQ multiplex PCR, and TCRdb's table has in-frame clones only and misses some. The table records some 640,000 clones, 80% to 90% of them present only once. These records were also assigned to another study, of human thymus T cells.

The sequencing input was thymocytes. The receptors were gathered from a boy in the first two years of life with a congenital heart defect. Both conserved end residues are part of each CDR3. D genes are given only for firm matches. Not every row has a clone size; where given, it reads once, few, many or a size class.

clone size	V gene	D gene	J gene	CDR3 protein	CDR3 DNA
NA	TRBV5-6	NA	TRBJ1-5	CASSLGHSNQPQHF	TGTGCCAGCAGCTTGGGACATAGCAATCAGCCCCAGCATTTT
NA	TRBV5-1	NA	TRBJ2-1	CATSRDSNNEQFF	TGCGCCACCTCACGGGACTCCAACAATGAGCAGTTCTTC
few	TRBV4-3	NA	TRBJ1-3	CASSQGKDSVAGNTIYF	TGCGCCAGCAGCCAAGGAAAGGATAGCGTCGCTGGAAACACCATATATTTT
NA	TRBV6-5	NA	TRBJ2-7	CASSYATLQGGEQYF	TGTGCCAGCAGTTACGCCACCCTCCAGGGGGGAGAGCAGTACTTC
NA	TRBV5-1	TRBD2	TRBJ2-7	CASSLGLAGEGYYEQYF	TGCGCCAGCAGCTTGGGACTAGCGGGAGAAGGGTACTACGAGCAGTACTTC
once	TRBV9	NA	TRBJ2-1	CASSVGGGPDRPYNEQFF	TGTGCCAGCAGCGTAGGAGGAGGGCCCGATCGGCCCTACAATGAGCAGTTCTTC
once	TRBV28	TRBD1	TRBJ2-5	CASSRDRPRAGWGVTKETQYF	TGTGCCAGCAGCCGGGACAGGCCGAGGGCCGGATGGGGTGTTACAAAAGAGACCCAGTACTTC
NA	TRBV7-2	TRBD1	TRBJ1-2	CASRLGGTGLIVNYGYTF	TGTGCCAGCAGATTAGGCGGGACAGGGCTCATCGTTAACTATGGCTACACCTTC
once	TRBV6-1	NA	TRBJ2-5	CASSERTIQETQYF	TGTGCCAGCAGTGAACGGACTATTCAAGAGACCCAGTACTTC
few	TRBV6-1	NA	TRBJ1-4	CASSGRFNEKLFF	TGTGCCAGCAGTGGGAGGTTTAATGAAAAACTGTTTTTT
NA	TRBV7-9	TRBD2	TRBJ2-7	CASSRGGSYEQYF	TGTGCCAGCAGCCGCGGGGGGTCCTACGAGCAGTACTTC
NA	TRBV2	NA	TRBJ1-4	CARGGLHEKLFF	TGTGCCAGGGGTGGGCTACATGAAAAACTGTTTTTT
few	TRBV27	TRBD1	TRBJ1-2	CASSSSGDSPYGYTF	TGTGCCAGCAGTTCATCCGGGGACAGTCCTTATGGCTACACCTTC
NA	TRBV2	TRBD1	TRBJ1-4	CASDRGSEKLFF	TGTGCCAGCGACAGGGGAAGTGAAAAACTGTTTTTT
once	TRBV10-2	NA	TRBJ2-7	CASRAVRTGISSYEQYF	TGCGCCAGCAGGGCGGTCCGAACAGGGATTAGCTCCTACGAGCAGTACTTC
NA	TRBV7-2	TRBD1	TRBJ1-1	CASLPGQGVDTEAFF	TGTGCCAGCCTCCCGGGACAGGGAGTCGACACTGAAGCTTTCTTT
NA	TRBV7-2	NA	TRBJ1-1	CASSSTPAGTEAFF	TGTGCCAGCAGCTCGACCCCGGCAGGGACTGAAGCTTTCTTT
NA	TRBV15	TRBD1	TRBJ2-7	CATSSLPRQGQQYF	TGTGCCACCAGCAGCCTACCGAGACAGGGGCAGCAGTACTTC
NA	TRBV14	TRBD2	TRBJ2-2	CASSQAEGLAGRTNTGELFF	TGTGCCAGCAGCCAGGCCGAGGGACTAGCGGGAAGGACGAACACCGGGGAGCTGTTTTTT
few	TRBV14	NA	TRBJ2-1	CASSQAGLDGDEQFF	TGTGCCAGCAGCCAAGCAGGACTGGATGGAGATGAGCAGTTCTTC
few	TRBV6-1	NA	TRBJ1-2	CATRSGTNYGYTF	TGTGCCACCCGGTCCGGGACTAACTATGGCTACACCTTC
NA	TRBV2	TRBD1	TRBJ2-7	CASPAPGQGDSYEQYF	TGTGCCAGCCCGGCCCCTGGACAGGGGGACTCCTACGAGCAGTACTTC
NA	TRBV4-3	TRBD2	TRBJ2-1	CASSQRRGGHGDEQFF	TGCGCCAGCAGCCAACGGCGGGGGGGCCACGGGGATGAGCAGTTCTTC
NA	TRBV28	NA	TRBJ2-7	CASSPREGQYF	TGTGCCAGCAGTCCCCGAGAGGGTCAGTACTTC
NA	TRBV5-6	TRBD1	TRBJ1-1	CASSLRWGQGATEAFF	TGTGCCAGCAGCTTGCGGTGGGGACAGGGGGCCACTGAAGCTTTCTTT
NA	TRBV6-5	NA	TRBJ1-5	CASSYSLQDNQPQHF	TGTGCCAGCAGTTACTCGTTACAGGACAATCAGCCCCAGCATTTT
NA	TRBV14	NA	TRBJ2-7	CASSQDFQLGFSHEQYF	TGTGCCAGCAGCCAAGATTTCCAGCTGGGCTTTTCTCACGAGCAGTACTTC